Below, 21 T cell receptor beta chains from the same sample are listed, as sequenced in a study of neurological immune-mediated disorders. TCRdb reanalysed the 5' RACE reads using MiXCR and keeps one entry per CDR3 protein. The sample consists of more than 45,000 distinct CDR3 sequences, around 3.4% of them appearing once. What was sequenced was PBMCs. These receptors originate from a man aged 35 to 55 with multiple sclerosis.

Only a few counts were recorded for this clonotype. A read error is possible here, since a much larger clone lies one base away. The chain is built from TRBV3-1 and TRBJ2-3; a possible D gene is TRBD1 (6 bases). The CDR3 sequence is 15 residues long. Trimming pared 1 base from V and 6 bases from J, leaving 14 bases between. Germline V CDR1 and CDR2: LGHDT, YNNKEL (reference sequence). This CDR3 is CASSQGGRTRDTQYF. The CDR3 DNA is TGTGCCAGCAGCCAAGGGGGGCGGACCCGGGATACGCAGTATTTT.

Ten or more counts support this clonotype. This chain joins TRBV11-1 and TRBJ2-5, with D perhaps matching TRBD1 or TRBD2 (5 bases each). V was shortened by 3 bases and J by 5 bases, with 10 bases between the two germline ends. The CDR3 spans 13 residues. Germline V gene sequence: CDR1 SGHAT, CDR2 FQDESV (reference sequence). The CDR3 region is CASSLGRMETQYF. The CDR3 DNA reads TGTGCCAGCAGCTTGGGACGGATGGAGACCCAGTACTTC.

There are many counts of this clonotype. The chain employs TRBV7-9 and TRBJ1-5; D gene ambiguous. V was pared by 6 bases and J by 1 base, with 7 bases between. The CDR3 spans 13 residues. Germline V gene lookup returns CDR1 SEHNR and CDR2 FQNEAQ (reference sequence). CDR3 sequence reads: CASSTSSNQPQHF. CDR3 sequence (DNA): TGTGCCAGCAGTACCAGCAGCAATCAGCCCCAGCATTTT.

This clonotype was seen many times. The CDR3 coding sequence is TGCGCCAGCAGCTTGCTCGGGGGGAGCACAGATACGCAGTATTTT. Translated: CASSLLGGSTDTQYF. The V and J genes are TRBV5-1 and TRBJ2-3, with 7 bases aligning to TRBD2. The CDR3 consists of 15 residues. The J segment lost 0 bases and the V segment lost 1 base, leaving 2 bases of the junction unmatched. The germline CDR1 and CDR2 sequences are SGHRS and YFSETQ. Together with reference TRBV5-1 and TRBJ2-3, the CDR3 gives the full variable domain: KAGVTQTPRYLIKTRGQQVTLSCSPISGHRSVSWYQQTPGQGLQFLFEYFSETQRNKGNFPGRFSGRQFSNSRSEMNVSTLELGDSALYLCASSLLGGSTDTQYFGPGTRLTVL.

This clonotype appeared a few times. As DNA, the CDR3 is TGCGCCAGCAGTGACGGACAGGGTTACTACGAGCAGTACTTC. It yields the protein CASSDGQGYYEQYF. The rearrangement links TRBV10-2 to TRBJ2-7, with 8 bases identical to TRBD1. Trimming removed 3 bases from V and 3 bases from J; junction bases left unmatched: 4. This CDR3 contains 14 residues. Germline lookup yields CDR1 WSHSY and CDR2 SAAADI.

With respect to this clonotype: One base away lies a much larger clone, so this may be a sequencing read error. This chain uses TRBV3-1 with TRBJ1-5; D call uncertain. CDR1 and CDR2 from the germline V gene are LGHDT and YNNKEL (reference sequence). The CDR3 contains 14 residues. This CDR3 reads CASSQDGSDQPQNF. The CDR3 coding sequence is TGTGCCAGCAGCCAAGACGGGAGCGATCAGCCCCAGAATTTT.

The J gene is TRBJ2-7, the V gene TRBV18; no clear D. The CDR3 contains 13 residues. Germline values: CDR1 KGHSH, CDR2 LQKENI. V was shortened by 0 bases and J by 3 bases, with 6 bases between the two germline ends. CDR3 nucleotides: TGTGCCAGCTCACCACCGTCCAGCTACGAGCAGTACTTC. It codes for CASSPPSSYEQYF.

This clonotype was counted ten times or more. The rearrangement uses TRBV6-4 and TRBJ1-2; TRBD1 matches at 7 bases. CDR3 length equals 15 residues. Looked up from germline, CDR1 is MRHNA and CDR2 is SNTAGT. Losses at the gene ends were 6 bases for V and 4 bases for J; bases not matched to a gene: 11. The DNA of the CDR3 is TGTGCCAGCAGCCGTCGCGAACGGGACAGCTATGGCTACACCTTC. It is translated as CASSRRERDSYGYTF.

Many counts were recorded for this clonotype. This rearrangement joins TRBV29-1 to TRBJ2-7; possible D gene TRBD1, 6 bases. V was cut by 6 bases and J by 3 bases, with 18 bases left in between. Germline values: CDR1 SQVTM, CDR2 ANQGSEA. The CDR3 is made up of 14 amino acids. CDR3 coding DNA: TGCAGCGTGGTTGGGACATCAATGGGCTACGAGCAGTACTTC. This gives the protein CSVVGTSMGYEQYF.

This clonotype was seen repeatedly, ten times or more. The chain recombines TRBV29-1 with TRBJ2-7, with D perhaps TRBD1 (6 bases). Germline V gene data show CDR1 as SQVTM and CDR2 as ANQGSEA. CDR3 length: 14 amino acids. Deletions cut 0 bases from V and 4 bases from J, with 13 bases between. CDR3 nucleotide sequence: TGCAGCGTTGAAGAGGAGGCCAGGGGTTACGAGCAGTACTTC. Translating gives CSVEEEARGYEQYF.

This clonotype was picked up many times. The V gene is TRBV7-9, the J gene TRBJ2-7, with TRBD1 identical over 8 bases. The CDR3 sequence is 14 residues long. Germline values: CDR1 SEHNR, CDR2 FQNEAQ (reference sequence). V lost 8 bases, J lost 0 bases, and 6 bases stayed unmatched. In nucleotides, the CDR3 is TGTGCCAGCGAGCAGGGGGCGAGCTCCTACGAGCAGTACTTC. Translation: CASEQGASSYEQYF.

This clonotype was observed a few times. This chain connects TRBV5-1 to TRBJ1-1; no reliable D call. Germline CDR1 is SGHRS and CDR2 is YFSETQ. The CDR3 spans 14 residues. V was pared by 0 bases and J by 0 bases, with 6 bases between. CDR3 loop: CASSLGRLNTEAFF. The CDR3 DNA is TGCGCCAGCAGCTTGGGTAGGCTGAACACTGAAGCTTTCTTT.

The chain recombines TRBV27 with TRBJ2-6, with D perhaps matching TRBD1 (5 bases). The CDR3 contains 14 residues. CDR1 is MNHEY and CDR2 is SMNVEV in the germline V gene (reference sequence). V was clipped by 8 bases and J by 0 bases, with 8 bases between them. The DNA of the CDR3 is TGTGCCAGCGGACACCCCTCTGGGGCCAACGTCCTGACTTTC. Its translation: CASGHPSGANVLTF.

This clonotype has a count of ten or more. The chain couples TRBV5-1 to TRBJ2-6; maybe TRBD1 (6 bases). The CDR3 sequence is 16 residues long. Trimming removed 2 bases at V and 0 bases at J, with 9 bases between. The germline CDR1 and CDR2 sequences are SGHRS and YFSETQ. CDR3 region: CASSFDRLSGANVLTF. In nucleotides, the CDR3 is TGCGCCAGCAGCTTCGACAGGCTCTCTGGGGCCAACGTCCTGACTTTC.

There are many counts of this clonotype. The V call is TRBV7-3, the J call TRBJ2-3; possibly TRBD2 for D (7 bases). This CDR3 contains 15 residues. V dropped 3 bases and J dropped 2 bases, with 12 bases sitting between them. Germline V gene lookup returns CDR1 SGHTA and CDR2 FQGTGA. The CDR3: CASSFRGGHTDTQYF. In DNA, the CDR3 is TGTGCCAGCAGCTTTCGCGGGGGCCACACAGATACGCAGTATTTT. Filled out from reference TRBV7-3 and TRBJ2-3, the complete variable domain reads GAGVSQTPSNKVTEKGKYVELRCDPISGHTALYWYRQSLGQGPEFLIYFQGTGAADDSGLPNDRFFAVRPEGSVSTLKIQRTERGDSAVYLCASSFRGGHTDTQYFGPGTRLTVL.

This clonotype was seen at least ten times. This CDR3 is CASRRGTASNYGYTF. The DNA for the CDR3 is TGTGCCAGCAGGCGCGGGACAGCGTCTAACTATGGCTACACCTTC. The V gene is TRBV6-5, the J gene TRBJ1-2; 7 nucleotides align to TRBD1. Germline CDR1 is MNHEY and CDR2 is SVGAGI. With 6 bases clipped from V and 0 bases from J, the junction kept 7 bases outside the gene matches. The CDR3 has 15 residues.

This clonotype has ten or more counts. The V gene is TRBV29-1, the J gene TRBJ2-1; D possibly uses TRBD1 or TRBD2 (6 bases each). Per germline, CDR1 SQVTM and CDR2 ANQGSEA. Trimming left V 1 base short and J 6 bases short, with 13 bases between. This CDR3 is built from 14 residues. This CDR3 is CSVEGGASGNEQFF. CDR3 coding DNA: TGCAGCGTTGAAGGGGGGGCCTCCGGCAATGAGCAGTTCTTC.

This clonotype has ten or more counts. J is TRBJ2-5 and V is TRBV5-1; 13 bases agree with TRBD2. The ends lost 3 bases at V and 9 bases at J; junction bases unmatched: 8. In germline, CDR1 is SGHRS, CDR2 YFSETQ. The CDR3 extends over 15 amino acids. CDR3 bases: TGCGCCAGCAGCTCCGGACTAGCGGGGGAGGGGGCCCAGTACTTC. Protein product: CASSSGLAGEGAQYF.

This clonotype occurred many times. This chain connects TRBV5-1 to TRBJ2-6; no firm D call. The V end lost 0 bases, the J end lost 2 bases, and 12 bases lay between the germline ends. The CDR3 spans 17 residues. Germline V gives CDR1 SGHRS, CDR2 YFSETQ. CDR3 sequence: CASSLEQNLAGANVLTF. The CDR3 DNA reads TGCGCCAGCAGCTTGGAACAGAATCTTGCTGGGGCCAACGTCCTGACTTTC. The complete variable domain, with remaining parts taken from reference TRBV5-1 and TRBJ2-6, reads KAGVTQTPRYLIKTRGQQVTLSCSPISGHRSVSWYQQTPGQGLQFLFEYFSETQRNKGNFPGRFSGRQFSNSRSEMNVSTLELGDSALYLCASSLEQNLAGANVLTFGAGSRLTVL.

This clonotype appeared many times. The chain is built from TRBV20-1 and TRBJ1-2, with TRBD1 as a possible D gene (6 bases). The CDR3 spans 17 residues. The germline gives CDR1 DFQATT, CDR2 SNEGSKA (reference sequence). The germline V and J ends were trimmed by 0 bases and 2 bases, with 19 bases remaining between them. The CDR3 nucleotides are TGCAGTGCTAGAGATACAGGGCTGAATCAGATAAACTATGGCTACACCTTC. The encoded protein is CSARDTGLNQINYGYTF.

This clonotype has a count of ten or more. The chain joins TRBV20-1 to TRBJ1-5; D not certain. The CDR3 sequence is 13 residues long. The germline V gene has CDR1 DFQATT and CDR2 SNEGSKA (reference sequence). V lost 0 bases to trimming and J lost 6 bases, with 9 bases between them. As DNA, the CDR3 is TGCAGTGCTAGAGAAGGCAGTATTCAGCCCCAGCATTTT. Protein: CSAREGSIQPQHF.